Listed here are 11 T cell receptor beta chains from one sample, sequenced in a study of T cells in Graves' hyperthyroidism and ophthalmopathy. TCR beta CDR3 regions were amplified from RNA transcripts. TCR CDR3 regions were first amplified by RT-PCR with HTBI primers. TCRdb processed the multiplex PCR reads anew with MiXCR; each CDR3 protein has one entry. Among about 610,000 distinct CDR3 sequences listed, under 15% were seen once. The source material was blood. All receptors come from a woman between 40 and 50 years old with Graves' ophthalmopathy.

This clonotype was recorded many times. This rearrangement joins TRBV7-3 to TRBJ1-2; D is unclear. This CDR3 is 13 amino acids long. V gave up 3 bases and J gave up 3 bases, with 8 bases separating them. The V gene's germline CDR1 is SGHTA and CDR2 FQGTGA. CDR3 coding DNA: TGTGCCAGCAGCTTGGACCGCTACTATGGCTACACCTTC. Its protein is CASSLDRYYGYTF.

The sample holds many counts of this clonotype. This sequence joins TRBV7-9 and TRBJ2-7, with 10 bases matching TRBD2. This CDR3 contains 15 residues. J was trimmed by 3 bases and V by 5 bases; bases with no gene match: 7. Germline assignment: CDR1 SEHNR and CDR2 FQNEAQ (reference sequence). The CDR3 DNA reads TGTGCCAGCAGCCCGCCGGGACTAGCGAACTACGAGCAGTACTTC. Its translation is CASSPPGLANYEQYF.

This clonotype was recorded many times. The chain is built from TRBV30 and TRBJ2-7, with unresolved D. V was shortened by 1 base and J by 8 bases, with 12 bases between the two germline ends. CDR3 length: 12 residues. CDR1 and CDR2 (germline): GTSNPN, SVGIG (reference sequence). CDR3 region: CAWSDSAIQQYF. The CDR3 DNA reads TGTGCCTGGAGTGATTCAGCCATACAGCAGTACTTC.

This chain joins TRBV29-1 and TRBJ1-1; D call uncertain. Germline CDR1 and CDR2: SQVTM and ANQGSEA. Trimming pared 7 bases from V and 1 base from J, leaving 13 bases between. There are 13 residues in the CDR3. In DNA form, the CDR3 reads TGCAGCGACCAGAAGTTACCGAACACTGAAGCTTTCTTT. It codes for CSDQKLPNTEAFF.

In its sample, this clonotype was seen many times. A read error may produce the germline difference seen at one junction end. The chain joins TRBV5-1 to TRBJ1-2; D possibly corresponds to TRBD1 (6 bases). CDR1 SGHRS and CDR2 YFSETQ come from the germline V gene. The length of the CDR3 is 13 residues. DNA of the CDR3: TGTGCCAGCAGTAGAGACAGGAACTATGGCTACACCTTC. This encodes CASSRDRNYGYTF.

This clonotype has at least ten counts. This chain connects TRBV29-1 to TRBJ2-7; weak D call: TRBD1 (6 bases). The V gene's germline CDR1 is SQVTM and CDR2 ANQGSEA. The CDR3 runs to 12 residues. V gave up 5 bases and J gave up 0 bases, with 8 bases separating them. Written as DNA, the CDR3 is TGCAGCGTTCGGACAGACTCCTACGAGCAGTACTTC. Protein product: CSVRTDSYEQYF.

The chain recombines TRBV11-2 with TRBJ2-7; the match to TRBD2 covers 9 bases. CDR1 and CDR2 (germline): SGHAT, FQNNGV. The length of the CDR3 is 18 residues. The J segment lost 2 bases and the V segment lost 1 base, leaving 12 bases of the junction unmatched. The DNA of the CDR3 is TGTGCCAGCAGCTTAGTTTCGGGTTCTAGCGGGACAACCTACGAGCAGTACTTC. Its protein product is CASSLVSGSSGTTYEQYF.

In this sample, this clonotype turned up many times. This chain connects TRBV19 to TRBJ2-7, with TRBD2 as a possible D gene (7 bases). V dropped 11 bases and J dropped 7 bases, with 18 bases sitting between them. Germline V lookup: CDR1 LNHDA, CDR2 SQIVND (reference sequence). The CDR3 runs 12 residues. CDR3 in DNA: TGTGCCGCGGGGGACAACGCGCGAGAGCAGTACTTC. The encoded protein is CAAGDNAREQYF.

This clonotype occurred many times. The junction and the germline gene differ at one end; a read error may be behind it. The CDR3 loop reads CASSRREAGEQYF. The CDR3 nucleotides are TGTGCTAGCAGCCGCCGGGAAGCGGGAGAGCAGTACTTC. The chain couples TRBV7-7 to TRBJ2-7; 7 nucleotides match TRBD2. Germline V gene data show CDR1 as SSHAT and CDR2 as FNYEAQ (reference sequence). The CDR3 loop spans 13 amino acids.

Many counts were recorded for this clonotype. The genes are TRBV12-3 or TRBV12-4 and TRBJ1-2; 8 bases line up with TRBD1. V gave up 4 bases and J gave up 5 bases; unmatched junction bases: 0. This CDR3 contains 12 residues. CDR3 amino acids: CASSWTGYGYTF. DNA for the CDR3: TGTGCCAGCAGTTGGACAGGGTATGGCTACACCTTC.

This clonotype was seen once. V and J are TRBV12-3 or TRBV12-4 and TRBJ2-4; TRBD1 matches at 7 bases. The ends lost 5 bases at V and 0 bases at J; junction bases unmatched: 1. There are 14 residues in the CDR3. CDR3 nucleotides: TGTGCCAGCAGTGCAGGGGGAGCCAAAAACATTCAGTACTTC. This translates into CASSAGGAKNIQYF.